This T cell receptor beta chain comes out of a study of read filtering for tumor transcriptome and immune sequencing. The V gene lost 4 bases and the J gene lost 9 bases, with 12 bases spanning the gap. The CDR3 is 11 amino acids. The germline gives CDR1 SQVTM, CDR2 ANQGSEA. This clonotype was recorded at least ten times. Its antigen is not known. This library used 300 to 500 ng RNA and molecular barcoded adaptors spanning alpha/delta and beta/gamma chains. TCRdb re-derived calls from the reads in MiXCR, one entry per CDR3 protein. Among 62,000 or so distinct CDR3 sequences listed, over 11% were seen once. The study, taken as a whole, reports: IR-seq and RNA-seq agreed better without single-read clonotypes. IR-seq captured clonotypes deeper and more reliably than RNA-seq.

The V call is TRBV29-1, the J call TRBJ1-1, with D possibly TRBD1 on 5 matching bases. This receptor was obtained from a donor over 35 with multiple myeloma. Specimen: a population of CD138-negative cells sorted from bone marrow. This CDR3 reads CSVGPGNQAFF. The CDR3 DNA sequence: TGCAGCGTTGGACCAGGGAACCAAGCTTTCTTT.